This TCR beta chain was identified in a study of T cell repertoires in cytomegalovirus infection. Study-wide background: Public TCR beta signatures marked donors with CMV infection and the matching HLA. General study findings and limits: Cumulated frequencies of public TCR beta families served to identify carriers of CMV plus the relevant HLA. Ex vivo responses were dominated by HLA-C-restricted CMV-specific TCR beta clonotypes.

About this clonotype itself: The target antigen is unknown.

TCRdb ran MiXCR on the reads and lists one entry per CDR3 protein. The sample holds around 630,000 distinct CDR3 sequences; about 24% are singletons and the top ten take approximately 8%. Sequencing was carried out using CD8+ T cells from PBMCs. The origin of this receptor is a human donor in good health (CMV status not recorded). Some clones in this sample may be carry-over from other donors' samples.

The CDR3 spells CASSYGQYGYTF. Written as DNA, the CDR3 is TGTGCCAGCAGTTATGGGCAATATGGCTACACCTTC. The V gene is TRBV6-2 or TRBV6-3, the J gene TRBJ1-2; D is undetermined. Germline assignment: CDR1 MNHEY and CDR2 SVGEGT. The V and J ends lost 3 bases and 5 bases respectively, with 7 bases between them. The CDR3 sequence is 12 residues long.